These T cell receptor beta chains were read from a single sample in a study of T cells in Graves' hyperthyroidism and ophthalmopathy. TCRdb reanalysed the multiplex PCR reads using MiXCR and keeps one entry per CDR3 protein. The sample includes 90,000 to 120,000 distinct CDR3 sequences, approximately 15% of them seen just once. The specimen sequenced was blood. The receptors come from a woman in her 50s with Graves' hyperthyroidism. CDR3s include the opening cysteine and the closing phenylalanine or tryptophan. The D gene is left open where the match is weak. Expanded clones are given a class, and other clones once, few, many or no size at all.

TRBV12-3/TRBV12-4	-	13	TRBJ2-1	-	CASSLVRHNEQFF	TGTGCCAGCAGTTTGGTGCGGCACAATGAGCAGTTCTTC
TRBV5-1	-	17	TRBJ2-3	many	CASSPGRRGASTDTQYF	TGCGCCAGCAGCCCCGGCAGAAGGGGTGCTAGCACAGATACGCAGTATTTT
TRBV6-1	-	12	TRBJ1-1	-	CASSEEGTEAFF	TGTGCCAGCAGTGAGGAGGGCACTGAAGCTTTCTTT
TRBV2	-	14	TRBJ1-5	-	CASSRDKGNQPQHF	TGTGCCAGCAGCCGGGACAAGGGCAATCAGCCCCAGCATTTT
TRBV20-1	TRBD2	16	TRBJ2-3	many	CSALPGAGVSTDTQYF	TGCAGTGCTCTTCCCGGGGCGGGAGTTAGCACAGATACGCAGTATTTT
TRBV11-2	-	14	TRBJ1-2	-	CASSLGGTGYGYTF	TGTGCCAGCAGCTTAGGGGGCACGGGCTATGGCTACACCTTC
TRBV18	-	13	TRBJ1-1	many	CASSAGWGTEAFF	TGTGCCAGCTCGGCAGGGTGGGGCACTGAAGCTTTCTTT
TRBV11-2	TRBD1	16	TRBJ2-3	-	CASRKPGQGKTDTQYF	TGTGCCAGCAGGAAACCGGGACAGGGGAAGACAGATACGCAGTATTTT
TRBV18	-	16	TRBJ2-1	-	CASSPPDIKPNNEQFF	TGTGCCAGCTCACCACCGGACATTAAACCTAACAATGAGCAGTTCTTC
TRBV27	-	15	TRBJ1-2	many	CASSLIGDVDYGYTF	TGTGCCAGCAGTTTGATAGGAGACGTGGACTATGGCTACACCTTC
TRBV29-1	TRBD2	13	TRBJ2-1	many	CSVEGGGGNEQFF	TGCAGCGTTGAAGGTGGGGGGGGCAATGAGCAGTTCTTC
TRBV12-3/TRBV12-4	-	13	TRBJ2-7	many	CASSPSGARGQYF	TGTGCCAGCAGTCCCAGTGGGGCCAGGGGGCAGTACTTC
TRBV5-1	TRBD2	16	TRBJ2-7	many	CASQQVGGTISYEQYF	TGCGCCAGCCAGCAGGTGGGGGGGACCATCTCCTACGAGCAGTACTTC
TRBV6-2/TRBV6-3	TRBD2	14	TRBJ2-4	-	CASGPGGPRNIQYF	TGTGCCAGCGGCCCGGGAGGGCCTAGAAACATTCAGTACTTC
TRBV29-1	TRBD2	14	TRBJ2-1	-	CSVEATSGGNEQFF	TGCAGCGTTGAAGCGACTAGCGGGGGAAATGAGCAGTTCTTC
TRBV6-1	TRBD1	14	TRBJ1-2	many	CASSERQGWNGYTF	TGTGCCAGCAGTGAAAGACAGGGATGGAATGGCTACACCTTC